The 13 T cell receptor beta chains below all came from one sample that was sequenced in a study of blood T cell repertoires in COVID-19. The repertoire was sequenced with immunoSEQ multiplex PCR; TCRdb's copy has only in-frame clones and lacks some. The repertoire consists of just under 35,000 clones, with 87% occurring once and the leading ten covering around 40%. The source material was peripheral blood. These receptors all come from a human donor in a cohort sampled during active COVID-19.

The chain employs TRBV5-1 and TRBJ1-4, with D possibly matching TRBD1 (6 bases). Germline V gene lookup returns CDR1 SGHRS and CDR2 YFSETQ. The CDR3 consists of 14 residues. Deletions cut 4 bases from V and 10 bases from J, with 17 bases between. CDR3: CASSLTGPFGKLFF. The CDR3 region has the DNA TGCGCCAGCAGCCTGACAGGCCCTTTTGGAAAACTGTTTTTT.

The V and J genes are TRBV18 and TRBJ1-4; unclear D gene. CDR1 is KGHSH and CDR2 is LQKENI in the germline V gene. This CDR3 contains 15 residues. The V end was cut by 3 bases, the J end by 3 bases, with 11 bases between. The CDR3 here is CASSPTGKANEKLFF. Written as DNA, the CDR3 is TGTGCCAGCTCACCCACGGGGAAAGCTAATGAAAAACTGTTTTTT.

The sample holds a few counts of this clone. The gene calls are TRBV3-1 (or the pseudogene TRBV3-2) and TRBJ1-1, with TRBD1 matching over 7 bases. The CDR3 is 14 amino acids. V shed 4 bases, J shed 4 bases, and the junction held 6 bases outside the gene matches. The germline V gene has CDR1 LGHDT and CDR2 YNNKEL (reference sequence). DNA of the CDR3: TGTGCCAGCAGCCCACGACAGGGATCCACTGAAGCTTTCTTT. The encoded protein is CASSPRQGSTEAFF.

This clone came up once. The V gene is TRBV19, the J gene TRBJ1-4; 8 bases match TRBD1. This CDR3 is 15 amino acids long. With V trimmed by 3 bases and J by 4 bases, 4 bases remained unmatched. Germline CDR1 LNHDA, CDR2 SQIVND (reference sequence). CDR3 sequence (DNA): TGTGCCAGTAGTATCCGACAGGGGATTAATGAAAAACTGTTTTTT. The encoded protein is CASSIRQGINEKLFF.

The chain combines TRBV5-4 with TRBJ2-1, with TRBD2 matching 9 bases. V lost 5 bases and J lost 1; bases outside the gene matches: 4. Germline V gives CDR1 SGHNT, CDR2 YYREEE (reference sequence). The CDR3 spans 15 residues. The CDR3 loop reads CASRAGGLSYNEQFF. CDR3 nucleotides: TGTGCCAGCAGAGCGGGGGGCTTATCCTACAATGAGCAGTTCTTC.

The V call is TRBV28, the J call TRBJ1-5; TRBD1 matches 9 bases. The V segment lost 6 bases and the J segment 0 bases; nucleotides outside the gene matches: 9. Germline V lookup: CDR1 MDHEN, CDR2 SYDVKM. CDR3 length equals 17 residues. The CDR3 sequence is CASSRDRVRYSNQPQHF. The CDR3 coding sequence is TGTGCCAGCAGCCGGGACAGGGTCCGTTATAGCAATCAGCCCCAGCATTTT.

The V call is TRBV4-3, the J call TRBJ2-1, with TRBD2 identical over 8 bases. In germline, CDR1 is LGHNA, CDR2 YSLEER. With V trimmed by 0 bases and J by 7 bases, 14 bases remained unmatched. The CDR3 length is 18 residues. CDR3 region: CASSQDRGHGGARNEQFF. In DNA, the CDR3 is TGCGCCAGCAGCCAAGATCGGGGTCACGGGGGGGCAAGGAATGAGCAGTTCTTC.

The chain uses TRBV7-8 and TRBJ1-2, with 11 bases fitting TRBD1. Per germline, CDR1 SGHVS and CDR2 FQNEAQ. J gave up 9 bases and V 5 bases, and 5 bases lay outside the gene matches. The CDR3 has 13 amino acids. In nucleotides, the CDR3 is TGTGCCAGCAGCGAGGACAGGGGGCGAAGCTACACCTTC. Protein sequence: CASSEDRGRSYTF.

The V and J genes are TRBV5-4 and TRBJ2-7; 8 nucleotides line up with TRBD1. Germline V gives CDR1 SGHNT, CDR2 YYREEE (reference sequence). This CDR3 has 15 residues. V lost 0 bases and J lost 7; bases outside the gene matches: 9. The CDR3 protein is CASSLAGQGSYEQYF. Here the CDR3 DNA reads TGTGCCAGCAGCTTGGCAGGACAGGGCTCTTATGAGCAGTACTTC.

Only one count was recorded for this clone. The J gene is TRBJ1-1, the V gene TRBV12-5; 10 bases are shared with TRBD1. Unmatched junction bases numbered 6, after V lost 1 base and J lost 1 base. This CDR3 is built from 17 residues. Germline V gene lookup returns CDR1 LGHNT and CDR2 FRNRAP. CDR3 region: CASGLAMTGGQNTEAFF. CDR3 DNA: TGTGCTAGTGGTTTGGCCATGACAGGGGGCCAGAACACTGAAGCTTTCTTT.

The V gene is TRBV5-4, the J gene TRBJ2-3; TRBD2 matches 9 bases. The CDR3 covers 19 residues. V dropped 1 base and J dropped 5; count of bases not matched to a gene: 17. The V gene's germline CDR1 is SGHNT and CDR2 YYREEE (reference sequence). CDR3 DNA: TGTGCCAGCAGCTTGAGAAGTGGCGGGGGGGCTGGAGCACGAGATACGCAGTATTTT. Its protein product is CASSLRSGGGAGARDTQYF.

The chain employs TRBV7-2 and TRBJ2-7; no firm D call. Per germline, CDR1 SGHTA and CDR2 FQGNSA. The CDR3 runs to 13 residues. V lost 5 bases to trimming and J lost 9 bases, with 17 bases between them. This chain's CDR3 is CASSQRPRYAQYF. The CDR3 region has the DNA TGTGCCAGCAGCCAACGTCCCCGGTATGCGCAGTACTTC.

V usage is TRBV28 and J usage is TRBJ1-1, with 9 positions matching TRBD1. In germline, CDR1 is MDHEN, CDR2 SYDVKM. The CDR3 runs to 15 residues. V gave up 6 bases and J gave up 6 bases; unmatched junction bases: 11. The CDR3 DNA reads TGTGCCAGCAGGCCCGGGACAGGGTCCTTAGCTGAAGCTTTCTTT. Translated: CASRPGTGSLAEAFF.